Below, 8 T cell receptor beta chains from the same sample are listed, as sequenced in a study of T cell repertoires in cytomegalovirus infection. TCRdb used MiXCR to reprocess the reads, holding one entry per CDR3 protein. The sample has around 170,000 distinct CDR3 sequences, 17% seen once. Input material: CD8+ T cells from PBMCs. The receptors stem from a human donor in good health (CMV status not recorded). Some clones in this sample may be carry-over from other donors' samples.

The rearrangement uses TRBV27 and TRBJ2-3; D is undetermined. Per the germline V gene, CDR1 is MNHEY and CDR2 is SMNVEV (reference sequence). The CDR3 contains 11 residues. V was pared by 8 bases and J by 7 bases, with 10 bases between. CDR3 region: CASGPGHTQYF. Here the CDR3 DNA reads TGTGCCAGCGGACCCGGGCATACGCAGTATTTT.

This clonotype occurred a few times. The CDR3 bases are TGTGCCAGCAGCCCTTCTGGGGGCTCCTACGAGCAGTACTTC. Protein product: CASSPSGGSYEQYF. This chain uses TRBV7-2 with TRBJ2-7; D might be TRBD1 or TRBD2, each matching 5 bases. Germline V lookup: CDR1 SGHTA, CDR2 FQGNSA. V lost 5 bases, J lost 0 bases, and 11 bases lay in between. The CDR3 consists of 14 residues.

In this sample, this clonotype turned up a few times. The rearrangement joins TRBV7-9 to TRBJ1-2, with a possible D match to TRBD1 (5 bases). Trimming took 0 bases from V and 10 from J, leaving 12 bases between them. CDR1 is SEHNR, CDR2 FQNEAQ, per germline (reference sequence). The CDR3 extends over 13 amino acids. The DNA for the CDR3 is TGTGCCAGCAGCTTAGCAGGGGCTTTCGTCTACACCTTC. It yields the protein CASSLAGAFVYTF.

In its sample, this clonotype was seen a few times. The chain carries TRBV6-2 or TRBV6-3 and TRBJ2-1, with 11 positions matching TRBD1. V shed 8 bases, J shed 8 bases, and the junction held 11 bases outside the gene matches. Germline-derived CDR1 and CDR2 are MNHEY and SVGEGT. This CDR3 is built from 15 residues. The CDR3 loop is CASALWTGGRDEQFF. The CDR3 DNA reads as TGTGCCAGCGCCTTATGGACAGGGGGCAGGGATGAGCAGTTCTTC.

This clonotype was seen more than once but under ten times. V gene TRBV5-4 combines with J gene TRBJ2-1; weak D call: TRBD2 (6 bases). CDR3 length: 16 amino acids. Germline V lookup: CDR1 SGHNT, CDR2 YYREEE (reference sequence). V was cut by 3 bases and J by 0 bases, with 13 bases left in between. Here the CDR3 DNA reads TGTGCCAGCAGCTCCGAGGACGGGAGCTCCTACAATGAGCAGTTCTTC. It specifies CASSSEDGSSYNEQFF.

The chain employs TRBV15 and TRBJ2-7; no definite D call. V was shortened by 1 base and J by 4 bases, with 11 bases between the two germline ends. The CDR3 consists of 14 residues. CDR1 is LNHNV, CDR2 YYDKDF, per germline (reference sequence). CDR3 amino acids: CATSRGFGTYEQYF. In nucleotides, the CDR3 is TGTGCCACCAGCAGAGGTTTTGGAACGTACGAGCAGTACTTC.

The V call is TRBV7-2, the J call TRBJ1-5; 9 bases fit TRBD1. The germline gives CDR1 SGHTA, CDR2 FQGNSA. The CDR3 sequence is 17 residues long. Unmatched junction bases numbered 13, after V lost 5 bases and J lost 5 bases. CDR3 sequence (DNA): TGTGCCAGCAGCACGAGACCGGGACAGGGACCGGATCAGCCCCAGCATTTT. It codes for CASSTRPGQGPDQPQHF.

This clonotype was counted ten times or more. The chain uses TRBV7-8 and TRBJ1-1; 10 nucleotides align to TRBD1. This CDR3 spans 18 amino acids. CDR1 and CDR2 (germline): SGHVS, FQNEAQ. V shed 5 bases, J shed 0 bases, and the junction held 12 bases outside the gene matches. DNA of the CDR3: TGTGCCAGCAGCCTAGGACCAGGGACAGGGGACATGAACACTGAAGCTTTCTTT. This translates into CASSLGPGTGDMNTEAFF.